Below are 29 T cell receptor beta chains sequenced from a single sample in a study of early T cells in non-severe SARS-CoV-2 infection. Each CDR3 protein gets one entry after TCRdb re-called the 5' RACE reads with MiXCR. The sample has about 80,000 distinct CDR3 sequences; more than 10% are singletons. Sequencing used whole blood. These receptors originate from an adult who was a healthcare worker with PCR-confirmed SARS-CoV-2 infection or an uninfected control (not recorded which).

This clonotype showed up many times. The V gene is TRBV7-2, the J gene TRBJ2-3; tentative D call: TRBD2 (6 bases). The CDR3 loop spans 13 amino acids. V was cut by 4 bases and J by 4 bases, with 9 bases left in between. CDR1 SGHTA and CDR2 FQGNSA come from the germline V gene. The CDR3 region is CASSSGLSDTQYF. The CDR3, as DNA: TGTGCCAGCAGCTCCGGACTATCAGATACGCAGTATTTT.

A few counts support this clonotype. This chain uses TRBV20-1 with TRBJ2-4; no reliable D call. The CDR3 consists of 13 residues. The V gene lost 3 bases and the J gene lost 0 bases, with 6 bases spanning the gap. Germline V gives CDR1 DFQATT, CDR2 SNEGSKA (reference sequence). The chain's CDR3 is CSASHLAKNIQYF. The CDR3 nucleotides read TGCAGTGCTAGTCATCTAGCCAAAAACATTCAGTACTTC.

The V and J genes are TRBV28 and TRBJ2-7, with TRBD2 matching over 10 bases. V trimming: 11 bases; J trimming: 7 bases; junction bases outside the gene matches: 14. Germline-derived CDR1 and CDR2 are MDHEN and SYDVKM. The CDR3 is 14 residues long. The CDR3 here is CALISSGSRMEQYF. CDR3 nucleotide sequence: TGTGCCCTCATCTCTAGCGGGAGTAGAATGGAGCAGTACTTC.

This clonotype occurred many times. DNA for the CDR3: TGTGCCAGCACCCCTTCCGGGACTAGCGGCTACGAGCAGTACTTC. Its protein is CASTPSGTSGYEQYF. The chain couples TRBV28 to TRBJ2-7; TRBD2 agrees at 11 bases. Germline-derived CDR1 and CDR2 are MDHEN and SYDVKM. CDR3 length equals 15 residues. Losses at the gene ends were 7 bases for V and 3 bases for J; bases not matched to a gene: 8.

This clonotype showed up many times. This sequence joins TRBV20-1 and TRBJ1-3; 9 positions match TRBD1. This CDR3 is built from 12 residues. Germline CDR1 DFQATT, CDR2 SNEGSKA (reference sequence). The CDR3 bases are TGCAGCGTAGGGACAGGGTTAAACACCATATATTTT. It translates to CSVGTGLNTIYF.

The rearrangement links TRBV24-1 to TRBJ2-3; maybe TRBD2 (6 bases). V lost 9 bases and J 5 bases, leaving 14 bases between the germline ends. CDR3 size: 13 residues. Looked up from germline, CDR1 is KGHDR and CDR2 is SFDVKD. The CDR3 DNA reads as TGTGCCACCGCGGGCCACGGGGGAGATACGCAGTATTTT. This translates into CATAGHGGDTQYF.

This clonotype has at least ten counts. The chain couples TRBV14 to TRBJ2-5, with 12 bases lining up with TRBD2. The CDR3 runs 16 residues. In germline, CDR1 is SGHDN, CDR2 FVKESK. V dropped 4 bases and J dropped 2; count of bases not matched to a gene: 5. The chain's CDR3 is CASSRLAGAVQETQYF. The DNA of the CDR3 is TGTGCCAGCAGCCGACTAGCGGGAGCAGTTCAAGAGACCCAGTACTTC.

The rearrangement links TRBV7-2 to TRBJ1-1; unclear D gene. This CDR3 comprises 16 residues. V was cut by 5 bases and J by 4 bases, with 20 bases left in between. In germline, CDR1 is SGHTA, CDR2 FQGNSA. The DNA of the CDR3 is TGTGCCAGCAGCCCTAGGGCCGGCCGGGCGACCACTGAAGCTTTCTTT. As protein: CASSPRAGRATTEAFF. The full variable domain, completed using reference TRBV7-2 and TRBJ1-1, is GAGVSQSPSNKVTEKGKDVELRCDPISGHTALYWYRQSLGQGLEFLIYFQGNSAPDKSGLPSDRFSAERTGGSVSTLTIQRTQQEDSAVYLCASSPRAGRATTEAFFGQGTRLTVV.

The chain has TRBV20-1 and TRBJ1-5; 11 bases map to TRBD1. The CDR3 loop spans 15 amino acids. The V segment lost 6 bases and the J segment 6 bases; nucleotides outside the gene matches: 10. Germline V gene lookup returns CDR1 DFQATT and CDR2 SNEGSKA (reference sequence). DNA of the CDR3: TGCAGTGCCTCCCTAGTCGGGACAGGGGGTCAGCCCCAGCATTTT. Residues: CSASLVGTGGQPQHF.

This clonotype was recorded many times. The CDR3 nucleotides are TGCAGTGCTAGAGGGGCGATGACAGGGAGTTCCGATACGCAGTATTTT. Protein product: CSARGAMTGSSDTQYF. V and J are TRBV20-1 and TRBJ2-3; TRBD1 agrees at 7 bases. From germline, CDR1 is DFQATT and CDR2 SNEGSKA (reference sequence). CDR3 length equals 16 residues. V gave up 1 base and J gave up 6 bases; unmatched junction bases: 13.

This clonotype was found a few times. The V call is TRBV20-1, the J call TRBJ2-1; 11 bases fit TRBD2. The CDR3 extends over 16 amino acids. With V trimmed by 6 bases and J by 4 bases, 11 bases remained unmatched. Germline loops: CDR1 DFQATT, CDR2 SNEGSKA (reference sequence). The CDR3 sequence: CSAPSGTSGDYNEQFF. CDR3 DNA sequence: TGCAGTGCACCTTCCGGGACTAGCGGCGATTACAATGAGCAGTTCTTC.

A word on this clonotype: A much larger clonotype is one base distant, so this may be a read error. The V call is TRBV7-2, the J call TRBJ2-6; tentatively, D is TRBD2 (5 bases). This CDR3 is 17 amino acids long. CDR1 and CDR2 (germline): SGHTA, FQGNSA. CDR3 residues: CANSLGLRGSGANVLTF. The CDR3 coding sequence is TGTGCCAACAGCTTAGGGTTACGGGGCTCTGGGGCCAACGTCCTGACTTTC. Together with reference TRBV7-2 and TRBJ2-6, the CDR3 gives the full variable domain: GAGVSQSPSNKVTEKGKDVELRCDPISGHTALYWYRQSLGQGLEFLIYFQGNSAPDKSGLPSDRFSAERTGGSVSTLTIQRTQQEDSAVYLCANSLGLRGSGANVLTFGAGSRLTVL.

The rearrangement uses TRBV7-9 and TRBJ1-4, with a tentative D call TRBD1 (5 bases). This CDR3 comprises 14 residues. Trimming shortened V by 1 base and J by 7 bases, and 10 bases separated the two germline ends. Germline loops: CDR1 SEHNR, CDR2 FQNEAQ (reference sequence). The CDR3 DNA reads TGTGCCAGCAGCTTAGTCGGGAGGGGTGAAAAACTGTTTTTT. It encodes CASSLVGRGEKLFF.

This clonotype has a count of ten or more. The chain joins TRBV6-2 or TRBV6-3 to TRBJ2-3, with 8 bases fitting TRBD2. CDR3 length equals 15 residues. The germline gives CDR1 MNHEY, CDR2 SVGEGT. J gave up 2 bases and V 8 bases, and 9 bases lay outside the gene matches. The CDR3 nucleotides are TGTGCCAGCCGGGAAGTAGCGGGACCCACAGATACGCAGTATTTT. It encodes CASREVAGPTDTQYF.

This clonotype was seen more than once but under ten times. The V gene is TRBV4-1, the J gene TRBJ2-1, with 10 nucleotides matching TRBD2. The CDR3 is made up of 15 amino acids. The ends lost 0 bases at V and 9 bases at J; junction bases unmatched: 5. CDR1 and CDR2 from the germline V gene are MGHRA and YSYEKL. The CDR3 spells CASSQDPSGRGEQFF. Here the CDR3 DNA reads TGCGCCAGCAGCCAAGATCCGAGCGGGAGGGGTGAGCAGTTCTTC.

The chain joins TRBV20-1 to TRBJ1-6; 7 positions match TRBD1. This CDR3 region has 19 residues. Germline-derived CDR1 and CDR2 are DFQATT and SNEGSKA (reference sequence). Unmatched junction bases numbered 14, after V lost 0 bases and J lost 3 bases. CDR3 nucleotides: TGCAGTGCTAGAGACGGATTGAGGGACAGCGTCTTCTATAATTCACCCCTCCACTTT. It yields the protein CSARDGLRDSVFYNSPLHF.

The chain couples TRBV28 to TRBJ2-5; 13 bases match TRBD2. The CDR3 totals 16 residues. Germline CDR1 reads MDHEN; CDR2 reads SYDVKM. V trimming: 2 bases; J trimming: 5 bases; junction bases outside the gene matches: 5. CDR3 loop: CASSLRLAGGTETQYF. The CDR3, as DNA: TGTGCCAGCAGTTTAAGACTAGCGGGAGGAACGGAGACCCAGTACTTC.

This clonotype showed up many times. The chain joins TRBV18 to TRBJ1-5; D is unresolved. This CDR3 contains 14 residues. Germline values: CDR1 KGHSH, CDR2 LQKENI. Trimming shortened V by 4 bases and J by 5 bases, and 12 bases separated the two germline ends. The CDR3 nucleotides read TGTGCCAGCTCACAGAGGCGACAAGATCAGCCCCAGCATTTT. It is translated as CASSQRRQDQPQHF.

The CDR3 DNA reads as TGTGCCAGCAGCTTACAGGGGGCGAGTCGCAATTCACCCCTCCACTTT. It specifies CASSLQGASRNSPLHF. The chain combines TRBV5-4 with TRBJ1-6; 9 bases agree with TRBD1. The CDR3 is made up of 16 amino acids. CDR1 SGHNT and CDR2 YYREEE come from the germline V gene (reference sequence). Trimming took 2 bases from V and 7 from J; bases not matched to a gene: 7.

This clonotype turned up a few times. The chain carries TRBV5-6 and TRBJ2-1; 7 bases align to TRBD2. Per the germline V gene, CDR1 is SGHDT and CDR2 is YYEEEE. Losses at the gene ends were 1 base for V and 0 bases for J; bases not matched to a gene: 7. The CDR3 length is 17 residues. In DNA form, the CDR3 reads TGTGCCAGCAGCTTGACCTCCGGGACTATCTCCTACAATGAGCAGTTCTTC. It encodes CASSLTSGTISYNEQFF.

This clonotype was recorded a few times. V usage is TRBV6-1 and J usage is TRBJ1-1; 9 nucleotides match TRBD1. The J segment lost 4 bases and the V segment lost 1 base, leaving 4 bases of the junction unmatched. Germline V gene data show CDR1 as MNHNS and CDR2 as SASEGT. This CDR3 contains 15 residues. The CDR3 protein is CASSEGGTGTTEAFF. Written as DNA, the CDR3 is TGTGCCAGCAGTGAAGGAGGGACAGGGACCACTGAAGCTTTCTTT.

The sample holds a few counts of this clonotype. The rearrangement links TRBV20-1 to TRBJ1-4; perhaps TRBD1 as D (6 bases). Per the germline V gene, CDR1 is DFQATT and CDR2 is SNEGSKA (reference sequence). This CDR3 is built from 13 residues. V lost 5 bases and J lost 8, with 15 bases in between. CDR3: CSAPRGDVEKLFF. CDR3 DNA: TGCAGTGCTCCCAGGGGAGATGTAGAAAAACTGTTTTTT.

V and J are TRBV28 and TRBJ1-2; a possible D gene is TRBD1 (5 bases). The CDR3 contains 15 residues. V was shortened by 4 bases and J by 3 bases, with 15 bases between the two germline ends. In germline, CDR1 is MDHEN, CDR2 SYDVKM. CDR3 in amino acids: CASSSPGTVYYGYTF. CDR3 coding DNA: TGTGCCAGCAGTTCCCCGGGGACGGTGTACTATGGCTACACCTTC.

There are a few counts of this clonotype. The J gene is TRBJ2-4, the V gene TRBV18; no clear D gene. The ends were cut back, 6 bases at V and 1 base at J, with 19 bases in the middle. Germline V gives CDR1 KGHSH, CDR2 LQKENI. The CDR3 contains 17 residues. CDR3 bases: TGTGCCAGCTCGTCCCTCCAGGCGCCCCAGGCCAAAAACATTCAGTACTTC. Protein product: CASSSLQAPQAKNIQYF. Full variable domain (rest looked up from reference TRBV18 and TRBJ2-4): NAGVMQNPRHLVRRRGQEARLRCSPMKGHSHVYWYRQLPEEGLKFMVYLQKENIIDESGMPKERFSAEFPKEGPSILRIQQVVRGDSAAYFCASSSLQAPQAKNIQYFGAGTRLSVL.

This clonotype has just one count. The V gene is TRBV3-1, the J gene TRBJ2-2, with D perhaps being TRBD1 or TRBD2 (6 bases each). CDR3 length: 16 residues. Germline CDR1 is LGHDT and CDR2 is YNNKEL (reference sequence). V shed 1 base and J shed 7 bases, with 16 bases lying between them. The CDR3 nucleotides read TGTGCCAGCAGCCAAGTGCAGGGGAGGCTGTTCGGGGAGCTGTTTTTT. It is translated as CASSQVQGRLFGELFF.

This clonotype was observed a handful of times. The CDR3 DNA reads as TGTGCCAGCAGATCTTACGGGGAAGCTTTCTTT. Amino acids: CASRSYGEAFF. This chain uses TRBV12-3 or TRBV12-4 with TRBJ1-1; no clear D gene. The CDR3 runs to 11 residues. V lost 6 bases, J lost 8 bases, and 10 bases lay in between.

This clonotype was found a few times. The genes are TRBV3-1 and TRBJ1-2; TRBD1 matches 7 bases. Germline-derived CDR1 and CDR2 are LGHDT and YNNKEL (reference sequence). This CDR3 comprises 15 residues. J lost 5 bases, V lost 2 bases, and 8 bases had no gene match. The CDR3 protein is CASSQRGQAYYGYTF. The CDR3 DNA reads as TGTGCCAGCAGCCAAAGAGGACAGGCTTATTATGGCTACACCTTC.

This chain connects TRBV28 to TRBJ2-7; a possible D gene is TRBD2 (6 bases). The CDR3 spans 15 residues. V lost 4 bases to trimming and J lost 3 bases, with 16 bases between them. Germline CDR1 and CDR2: MDHEN and SYDVKM. The CDR3 protein is CASSSSSGDRYEQYF. DNA for the CDR3: TGTGCCAGCAGTTCCAGTAGCGGAGACCGCTACGAGCAGTACTTC.

This clonotype was seen only a few times. The gene calls are TRBV19 and TRBJ2-2; 9 nucleotides agree with TRBD1. Germline CDR1 reads LNHDA; CDR2 reads SQIVND (reference sequence). The CDR3 runs 16 residues. Germline trimming cut 5 bases from V and 4 bases from J; bases unmatched to any gene: 8. CDR3 sequence reads: CASSGTGRVRTGELFF. The DNA of the CDR3 is TGTGCCAGTAGTGGGACAGGGAGGGTTCGCACCGGGGAGCTGTTTTTT.